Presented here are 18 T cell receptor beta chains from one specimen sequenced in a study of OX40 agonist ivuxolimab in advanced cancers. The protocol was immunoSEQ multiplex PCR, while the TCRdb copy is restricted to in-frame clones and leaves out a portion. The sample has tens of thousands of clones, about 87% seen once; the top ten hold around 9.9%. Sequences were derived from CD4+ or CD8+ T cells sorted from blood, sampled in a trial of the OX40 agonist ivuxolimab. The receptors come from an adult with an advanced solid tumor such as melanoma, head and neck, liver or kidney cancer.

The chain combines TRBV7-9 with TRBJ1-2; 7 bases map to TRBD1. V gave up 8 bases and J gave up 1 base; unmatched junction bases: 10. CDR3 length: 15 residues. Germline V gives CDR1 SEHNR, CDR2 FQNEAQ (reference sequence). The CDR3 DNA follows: TGTGCCAGCTCCCCCGGGACAGCTATTAACTATGGCTACACCTTC. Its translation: CASSPGTAINYGYTF.

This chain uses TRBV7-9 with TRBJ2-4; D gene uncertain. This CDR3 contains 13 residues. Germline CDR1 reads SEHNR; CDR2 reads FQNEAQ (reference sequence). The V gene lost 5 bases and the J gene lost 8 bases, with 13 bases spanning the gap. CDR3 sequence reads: CASSARTSDIQYF. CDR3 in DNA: TGTGCCAGCAGCGCAAGGACGTCGGACATTCAGTACTTC.

CDR3 sequence: CASRAGVSYEQYF. The CDR3 DNA reads TGTGCCAGCAGGGCGGGGGTATCCTACGAGCAGTACTTC. V is TRBV2 and J is TRBJ2-7; 7 bases match TRBD2. Unmatched junction bases numbered 3, after V lost 6 bases and J lost 1 base. The CDR3 is made up of 13 amino acids. Per germline, CDR1 SNHLY and CDR2 FYNNEI.

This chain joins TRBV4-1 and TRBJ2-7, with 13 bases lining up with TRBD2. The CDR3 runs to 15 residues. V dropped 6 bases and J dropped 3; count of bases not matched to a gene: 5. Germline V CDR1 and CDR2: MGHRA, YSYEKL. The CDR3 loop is CASRGLAGVDYEQYF. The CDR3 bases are TGCGCCAGCAGAGGACTAGCGGGGGTGGACTACGAGCAGTACTTC.

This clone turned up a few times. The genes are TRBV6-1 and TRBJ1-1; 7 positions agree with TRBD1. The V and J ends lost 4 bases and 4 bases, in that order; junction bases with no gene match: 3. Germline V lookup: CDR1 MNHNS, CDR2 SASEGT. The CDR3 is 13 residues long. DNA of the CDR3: TGTGCCAGCAGTGCACAGGGGAGCACTGAAGCTTTCTTT. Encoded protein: CASSAQGSTEAFF.

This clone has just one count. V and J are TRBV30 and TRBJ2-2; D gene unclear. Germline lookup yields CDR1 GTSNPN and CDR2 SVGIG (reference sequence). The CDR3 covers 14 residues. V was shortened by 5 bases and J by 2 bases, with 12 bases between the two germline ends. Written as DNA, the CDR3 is TGTGCCTGGGAAGTTACATATAACACCGGGGAGCTGTTTTTT. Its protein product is CAWEVTYNTGELFF. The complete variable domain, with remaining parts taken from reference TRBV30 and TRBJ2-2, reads SQTIHQWPATLVQPVGSPLSLECTVEGTSNPNLYWYRQAAGRGLQLLFYSVGIGQISSEVPQNLSASRPQDRQFILSSKKLLLSDSGFYLCAWEVTYNTGELFFGEGSRLTVL.

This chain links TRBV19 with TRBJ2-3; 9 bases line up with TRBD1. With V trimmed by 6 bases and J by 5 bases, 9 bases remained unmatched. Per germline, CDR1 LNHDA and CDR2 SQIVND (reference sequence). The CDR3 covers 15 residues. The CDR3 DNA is TGTGCCAGTAGCGACAAGACAGGGGGTATAGATACGCAGTATTTT. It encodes CASSDKTGGIDTQYF.

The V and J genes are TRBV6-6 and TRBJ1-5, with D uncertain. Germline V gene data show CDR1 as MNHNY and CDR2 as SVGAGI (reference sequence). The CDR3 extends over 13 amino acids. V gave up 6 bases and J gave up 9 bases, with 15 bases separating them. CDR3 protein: CASSQTSGSPQHF. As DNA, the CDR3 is TGTGCCAGCAGCCAAACCTCCGGTTCGCCCCAGCATTTT.

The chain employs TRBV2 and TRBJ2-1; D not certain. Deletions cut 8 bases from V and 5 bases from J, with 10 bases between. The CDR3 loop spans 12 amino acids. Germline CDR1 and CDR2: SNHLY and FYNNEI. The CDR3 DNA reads TGTGCCAGCTCTCAGTATCACAATGAGCAGTTCTTC. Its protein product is CASSQYHNEQFF.

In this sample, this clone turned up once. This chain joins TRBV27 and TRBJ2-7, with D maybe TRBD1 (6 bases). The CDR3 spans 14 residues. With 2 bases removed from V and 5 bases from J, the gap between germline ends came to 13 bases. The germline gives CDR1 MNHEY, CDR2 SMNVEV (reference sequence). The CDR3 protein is CASSLTGFINEQYF. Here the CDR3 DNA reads TGTGCCAGCAGTTTAACAGGGTTTATAAACGAGCAGTACTTC.

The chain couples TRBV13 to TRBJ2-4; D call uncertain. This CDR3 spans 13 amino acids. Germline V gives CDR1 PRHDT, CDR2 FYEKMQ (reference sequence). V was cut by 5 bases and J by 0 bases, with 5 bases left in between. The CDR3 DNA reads TGTGCCAGCAGCGTTCTAGCCAAAAACATTCAGTACTTC. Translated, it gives CASSVLAKNIQYF.

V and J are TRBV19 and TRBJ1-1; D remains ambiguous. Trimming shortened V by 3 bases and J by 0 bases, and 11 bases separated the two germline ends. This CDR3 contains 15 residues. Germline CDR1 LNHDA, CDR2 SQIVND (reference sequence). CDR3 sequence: CASSIVPILNTEAFF. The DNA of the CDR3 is TGTGCCAGTAGTATCGTACCCATATTGAACACTGAAGCTTTCTTT.

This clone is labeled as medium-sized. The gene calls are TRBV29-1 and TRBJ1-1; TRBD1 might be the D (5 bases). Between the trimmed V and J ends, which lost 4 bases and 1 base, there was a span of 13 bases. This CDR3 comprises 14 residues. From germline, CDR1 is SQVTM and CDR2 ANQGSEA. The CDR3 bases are TGCAGCGTTGTTGGGGACTTTAAGAACACTGAAGCTTTCTTT. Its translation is CSVVGDFKNTEAFF. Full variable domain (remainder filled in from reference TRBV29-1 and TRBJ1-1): SAVISQKPSRDICQRGTSLTIQCQVDSQVTMMFWYRQQPGQSLTLIATANQGSEATYESGFVIDKFPISRPNLTFSTLTVSNMSPEDSSIYLCSVVGDFKNTEAFFGQGTRLTVV.

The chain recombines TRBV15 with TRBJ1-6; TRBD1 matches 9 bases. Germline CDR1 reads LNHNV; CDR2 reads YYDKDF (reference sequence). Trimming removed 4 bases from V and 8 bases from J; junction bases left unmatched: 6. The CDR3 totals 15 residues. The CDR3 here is CATSNRDRDDSPLHF. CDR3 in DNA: TGTGCCACCAGCAACAGGGACAGGGATGATTCACCCCTCCACTTT.

CDR3 sequence reads: CASSEDRLYGYTF. CDR3 DNA sequence: TGCGCCAGCAGTGAGGACAGGCTCTATGGCTACACCTTC. This chain joins TRBV10-1 and TRBJ1-2; TRBD1 is a possible D gene (6 bases). The germline V gene encodes CDR1 WNHNN and CDR2 SYGVQD (reference sequence). Trimming shortened V by 2 bases and J by 4 bases, and 8 bases separated the two germline ends. This CDR3 region has 13 residues.

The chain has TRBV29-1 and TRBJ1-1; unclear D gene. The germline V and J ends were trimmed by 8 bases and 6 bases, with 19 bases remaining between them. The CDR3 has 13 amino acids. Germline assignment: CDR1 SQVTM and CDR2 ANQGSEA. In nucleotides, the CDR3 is TGCAGCCTTTCTCAACGGACTTCGGCTGAAGCTTTCTTT. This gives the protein CSLSQRTSAEAFF. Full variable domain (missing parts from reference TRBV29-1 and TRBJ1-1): SAVISQKPSRDICQRGTSLTIQCQVDSQVTMMFWYRQQPGQSLTLIATANQGSEATYESGFVIDKFPISRPNLTFSTLTVSNMSPEDSSIYLCSLSQRTSAEAFFGQGTRLTVV.

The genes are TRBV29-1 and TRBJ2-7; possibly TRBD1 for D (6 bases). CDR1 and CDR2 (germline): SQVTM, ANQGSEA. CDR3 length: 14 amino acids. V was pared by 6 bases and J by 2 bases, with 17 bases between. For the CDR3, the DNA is TGCAGCGTCGAAACAGGGATAACTGCCTACGAGCAGTACTTC. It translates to CSVETGITAYEQYF.

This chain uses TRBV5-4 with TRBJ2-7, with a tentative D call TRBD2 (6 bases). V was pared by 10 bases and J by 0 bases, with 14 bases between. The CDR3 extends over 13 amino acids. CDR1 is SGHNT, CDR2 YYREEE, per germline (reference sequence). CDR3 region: CAFYGGTSYEQYF. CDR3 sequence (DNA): TGTGCCTTCTACGGCGGGACCTCCTACGAGCAGTACTTC.